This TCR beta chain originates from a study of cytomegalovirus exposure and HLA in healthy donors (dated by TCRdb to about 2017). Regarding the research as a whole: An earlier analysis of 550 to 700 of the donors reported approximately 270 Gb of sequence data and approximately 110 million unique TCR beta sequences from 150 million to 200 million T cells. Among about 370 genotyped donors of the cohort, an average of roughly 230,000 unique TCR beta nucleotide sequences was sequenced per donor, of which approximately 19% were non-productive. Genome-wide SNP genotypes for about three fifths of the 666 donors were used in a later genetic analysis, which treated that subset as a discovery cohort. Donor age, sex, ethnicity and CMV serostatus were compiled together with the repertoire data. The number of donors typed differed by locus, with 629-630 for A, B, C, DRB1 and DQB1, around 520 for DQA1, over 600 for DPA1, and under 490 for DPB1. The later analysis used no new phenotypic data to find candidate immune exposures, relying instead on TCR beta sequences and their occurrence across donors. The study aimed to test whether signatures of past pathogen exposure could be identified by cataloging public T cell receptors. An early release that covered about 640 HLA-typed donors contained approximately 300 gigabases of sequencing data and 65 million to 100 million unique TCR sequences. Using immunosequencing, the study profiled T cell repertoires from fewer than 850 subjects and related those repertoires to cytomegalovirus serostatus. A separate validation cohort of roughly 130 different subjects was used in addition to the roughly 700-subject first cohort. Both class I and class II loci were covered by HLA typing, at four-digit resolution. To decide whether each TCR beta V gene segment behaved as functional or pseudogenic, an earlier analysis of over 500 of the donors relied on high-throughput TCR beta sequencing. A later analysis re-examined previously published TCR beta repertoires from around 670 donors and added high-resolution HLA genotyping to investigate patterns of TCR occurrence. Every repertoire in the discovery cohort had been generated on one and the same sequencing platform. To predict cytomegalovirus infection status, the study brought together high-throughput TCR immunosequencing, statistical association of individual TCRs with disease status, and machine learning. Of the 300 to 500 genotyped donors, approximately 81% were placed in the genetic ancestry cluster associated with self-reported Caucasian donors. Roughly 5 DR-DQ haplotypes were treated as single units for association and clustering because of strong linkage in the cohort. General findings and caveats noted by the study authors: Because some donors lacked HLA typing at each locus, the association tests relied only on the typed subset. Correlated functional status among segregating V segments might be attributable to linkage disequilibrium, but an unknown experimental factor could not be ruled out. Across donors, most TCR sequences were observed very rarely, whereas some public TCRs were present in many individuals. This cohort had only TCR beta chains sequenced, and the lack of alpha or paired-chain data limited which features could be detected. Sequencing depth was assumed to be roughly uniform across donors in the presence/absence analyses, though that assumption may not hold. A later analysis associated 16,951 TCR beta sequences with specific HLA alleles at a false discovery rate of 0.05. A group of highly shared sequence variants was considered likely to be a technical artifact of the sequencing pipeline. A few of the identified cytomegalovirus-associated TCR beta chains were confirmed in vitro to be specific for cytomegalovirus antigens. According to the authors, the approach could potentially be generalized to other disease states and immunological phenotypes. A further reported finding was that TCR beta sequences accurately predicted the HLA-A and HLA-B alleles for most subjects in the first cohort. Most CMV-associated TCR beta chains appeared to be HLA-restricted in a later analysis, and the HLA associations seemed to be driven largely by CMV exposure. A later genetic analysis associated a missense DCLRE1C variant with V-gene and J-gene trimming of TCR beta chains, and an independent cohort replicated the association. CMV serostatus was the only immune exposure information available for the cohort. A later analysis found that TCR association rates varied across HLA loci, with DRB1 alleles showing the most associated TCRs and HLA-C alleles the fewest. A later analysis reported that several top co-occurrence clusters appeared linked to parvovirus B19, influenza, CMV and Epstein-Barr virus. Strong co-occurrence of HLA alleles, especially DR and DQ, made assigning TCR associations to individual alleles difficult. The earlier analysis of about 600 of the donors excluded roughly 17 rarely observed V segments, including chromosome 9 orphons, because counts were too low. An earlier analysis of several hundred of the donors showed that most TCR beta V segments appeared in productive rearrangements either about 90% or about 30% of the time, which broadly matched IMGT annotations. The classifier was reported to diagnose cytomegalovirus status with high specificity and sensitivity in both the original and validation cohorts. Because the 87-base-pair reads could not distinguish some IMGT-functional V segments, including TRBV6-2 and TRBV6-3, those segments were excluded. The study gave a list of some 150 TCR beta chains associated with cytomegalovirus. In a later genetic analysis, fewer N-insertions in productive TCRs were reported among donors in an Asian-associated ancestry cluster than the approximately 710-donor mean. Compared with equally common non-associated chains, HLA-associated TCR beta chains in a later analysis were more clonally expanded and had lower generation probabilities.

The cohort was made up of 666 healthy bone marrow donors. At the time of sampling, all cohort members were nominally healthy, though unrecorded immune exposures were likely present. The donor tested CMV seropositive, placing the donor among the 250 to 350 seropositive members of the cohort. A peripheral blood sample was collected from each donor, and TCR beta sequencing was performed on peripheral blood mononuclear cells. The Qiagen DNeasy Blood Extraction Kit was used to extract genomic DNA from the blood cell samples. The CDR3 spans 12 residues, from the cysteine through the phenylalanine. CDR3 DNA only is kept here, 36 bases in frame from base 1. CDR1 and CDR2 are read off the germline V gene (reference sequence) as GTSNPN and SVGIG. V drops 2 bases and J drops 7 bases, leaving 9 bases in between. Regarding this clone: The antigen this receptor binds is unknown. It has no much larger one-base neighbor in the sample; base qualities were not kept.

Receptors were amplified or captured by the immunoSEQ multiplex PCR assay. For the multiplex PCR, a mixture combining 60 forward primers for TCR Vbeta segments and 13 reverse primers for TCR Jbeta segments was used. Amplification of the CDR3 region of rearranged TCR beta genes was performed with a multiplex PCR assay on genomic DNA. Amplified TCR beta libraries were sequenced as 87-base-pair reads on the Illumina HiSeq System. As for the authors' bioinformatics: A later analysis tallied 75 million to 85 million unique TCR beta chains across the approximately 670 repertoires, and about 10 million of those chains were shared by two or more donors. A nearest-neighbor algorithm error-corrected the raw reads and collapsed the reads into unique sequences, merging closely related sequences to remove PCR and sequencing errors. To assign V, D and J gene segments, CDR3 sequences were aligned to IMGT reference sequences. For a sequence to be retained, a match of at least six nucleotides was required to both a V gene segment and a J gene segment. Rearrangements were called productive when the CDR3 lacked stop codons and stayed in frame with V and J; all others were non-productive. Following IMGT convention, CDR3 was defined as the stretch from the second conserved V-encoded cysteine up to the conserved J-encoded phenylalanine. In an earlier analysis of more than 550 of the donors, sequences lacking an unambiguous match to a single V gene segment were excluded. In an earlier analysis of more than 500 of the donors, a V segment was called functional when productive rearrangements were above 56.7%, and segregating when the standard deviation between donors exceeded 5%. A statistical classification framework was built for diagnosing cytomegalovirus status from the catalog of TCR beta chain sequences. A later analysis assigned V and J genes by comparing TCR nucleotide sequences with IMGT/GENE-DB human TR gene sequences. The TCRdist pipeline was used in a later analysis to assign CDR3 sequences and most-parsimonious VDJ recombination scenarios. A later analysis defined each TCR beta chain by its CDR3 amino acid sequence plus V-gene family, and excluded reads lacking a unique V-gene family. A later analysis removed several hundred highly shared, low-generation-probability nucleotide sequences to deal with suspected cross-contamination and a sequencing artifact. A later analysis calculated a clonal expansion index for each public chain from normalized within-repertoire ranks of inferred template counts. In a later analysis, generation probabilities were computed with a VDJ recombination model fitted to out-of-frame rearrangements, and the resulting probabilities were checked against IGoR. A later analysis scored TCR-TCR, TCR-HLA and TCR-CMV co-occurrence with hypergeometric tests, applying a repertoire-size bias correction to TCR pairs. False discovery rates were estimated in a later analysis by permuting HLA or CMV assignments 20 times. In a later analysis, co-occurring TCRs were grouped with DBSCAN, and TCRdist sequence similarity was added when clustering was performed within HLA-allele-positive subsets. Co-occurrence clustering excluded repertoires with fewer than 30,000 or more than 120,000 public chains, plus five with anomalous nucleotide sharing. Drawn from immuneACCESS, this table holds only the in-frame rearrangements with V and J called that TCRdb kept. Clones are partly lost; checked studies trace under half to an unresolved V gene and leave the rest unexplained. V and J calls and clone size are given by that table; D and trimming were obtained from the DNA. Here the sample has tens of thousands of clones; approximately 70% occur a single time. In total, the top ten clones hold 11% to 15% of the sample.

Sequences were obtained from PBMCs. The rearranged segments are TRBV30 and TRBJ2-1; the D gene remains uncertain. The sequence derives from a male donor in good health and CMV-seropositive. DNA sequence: TGTGCCTGGAGTTCCAGGTCGAATGAGCAGTTCTTC. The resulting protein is CAWSSRSNEQFF.